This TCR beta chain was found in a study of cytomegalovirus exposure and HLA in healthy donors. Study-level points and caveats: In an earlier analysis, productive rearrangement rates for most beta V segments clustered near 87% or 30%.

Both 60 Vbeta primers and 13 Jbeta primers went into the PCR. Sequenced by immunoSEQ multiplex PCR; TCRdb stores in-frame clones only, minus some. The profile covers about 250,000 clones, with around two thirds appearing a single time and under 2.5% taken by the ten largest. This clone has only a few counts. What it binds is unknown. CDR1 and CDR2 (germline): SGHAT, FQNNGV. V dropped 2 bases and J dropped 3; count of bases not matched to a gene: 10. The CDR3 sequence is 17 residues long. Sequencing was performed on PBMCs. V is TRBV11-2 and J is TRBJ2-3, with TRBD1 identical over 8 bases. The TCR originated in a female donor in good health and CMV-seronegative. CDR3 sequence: CASSLLMSTGGTDTQYF. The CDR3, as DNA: TGTGCCAGCAGCTTACTAATGTCTACAGGGGGGACAGATACGCAGTATTTT.